The clone carrying this TCR beta chain was seen a few times. This sample is drawn from a study of cytomegalovirus exposure and HLA in healthy donors. The PCR contained 60 Vbeta and 13 Jbeta primers. The data were produced by immunoSEQ multiplex PCR, yet TCRdb's version contains in-frame clones alone and is incomplete. The sample lists over 150,000 clones, 70% to 90% occurring once. The clonotype comes from a woman in her 30s in good health and CMV-seropositive. Specimen: PBMCs.

CDR3 in amino acids: CASSLLGGDGNTIYF. CDR3 in DNA: TGTGCCAGCAGCTTGTTAGGGGGCGATGGAAACACCATATATTTT. The V and J genes are TRBV11-3 and TRBJ1-3, with 7 bases lining up with TRBD1. This CDR3 has 15 residues. The junction had 5 bases not matched to a gene; V was cut back by 3 bases and J by 3 bases. Germline CDR1 SGHNT, CDR2 YENEEA.